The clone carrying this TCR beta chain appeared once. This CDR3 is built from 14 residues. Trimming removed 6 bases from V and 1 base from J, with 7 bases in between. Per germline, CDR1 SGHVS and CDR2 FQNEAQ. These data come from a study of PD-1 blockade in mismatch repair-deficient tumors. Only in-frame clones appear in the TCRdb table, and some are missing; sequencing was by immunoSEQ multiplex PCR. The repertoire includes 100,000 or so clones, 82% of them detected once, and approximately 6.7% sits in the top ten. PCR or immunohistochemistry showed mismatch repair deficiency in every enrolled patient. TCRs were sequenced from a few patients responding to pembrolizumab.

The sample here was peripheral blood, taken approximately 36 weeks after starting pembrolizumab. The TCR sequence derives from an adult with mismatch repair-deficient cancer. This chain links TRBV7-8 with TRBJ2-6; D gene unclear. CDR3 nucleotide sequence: TGTGCCAGCAGTCTATCTTCTGGGGCCAACGTCCTGACTTTC. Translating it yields CASSLSSGANVLTF.